A single sample is the source of the 9 T cell receptor beta chains below, sequenced in a study of T cells in Graves' hyperthyroidism and ophthalmopathy. Amplified regions were TCR beta CDR3 sequences from RNA transcripts. When the TCR CDR3 underwent first-round RT-PCR, the HTBI primer set was used. A single record per CDR3 protein comes from TCRdb applying MiXCR to the multiplex PCR reads. The sample includes fewer than 600,000 distinct CDR3 sequences, 12% to 15% of them seen just once. The sequenced sample was blood. Receptors were obtained from a woman in her 40s with Graves' hyperthyroidism.

V gene TRBV7-9 combines with J gene TRBJ2-5; 7 bases fit TRBD2. Germline lookup yields CDR1 SEHNR and CDR2 FQNEAQ (reference sequence). V lost 5 bases to trimming and J lost 5 bases; unmatched junction nucleotides: 11. CDR3 length: 15 residues. CDR3 residues: CASSPMAGVWETQYF. CDR3 in DNA: TGTGCCAGCAGCCCTATGGCGGGAGTGTGGGAGACCCAGTACTTC.

About this clonotype: A junction boundary mismatches the germline segment, possibly from a read error. The chain has TRBV6-2 or TRBV6-3 and TRBJ2-1, with unresolved D. Germline V gene sequence: CDR1 MNHEY, CDR2 SVGEGT. The CDR3 spans 15 residues. CDR3: CASSRTPSSYNEQSF. CDR3 nucleotide sequence: TGTGCCAGCAGCCGGACCCCCAGCTCCTACAATGAGCAGTCCTTC.

In its sample, this clonotype was seen many times. The chain carries TRBV20-1 and TRBJ1-4, with a weak D call TRBD1 (6 bases). The CDR3 spans 14 residues. Germline V gene sequence: CDR1 DFQATT, CDR2 SNEGSKA (reference sequence). V was cut by 6 bases and J by 7 bases, with 18 bases left in between. The CDR3 coding sequence is TGCAGTGCCACCCCAGGGGCCAGGGGTGAAAAACTGTTTTTT. It codes for CSATPGARGEKLFF.

This clonotype was seen many times. The rearrangement joins TRBV2 to TRBJ1-3; D remains unclear. Per germline, CDR1 SNHLY and CDR2 FYNNEI. Trimming took off 10 bases at V and 2 bases at J, with 9 bases between the two ends. The CDR3 covers 12 residues. The CDR3 bases are TGTGCCACGAGAGGGACTGGAAACACCATATATTTT. Encoded protein: CATRGTGNTIYF.

This clonotype was counted between two and nine times. The gene calls are TRBV7-3 and TRBJ2-3; TRBD2 is a possible D gene (5 bases). The CDR3 spans 16 residues. Trimming cost V 0 bases and J 1 base, with 11 bases left between them. Germline V gene data show CDR1 as SGHTA and CDR2 as FQGTGA. CDR3 sequence reads: CASSLTATGGTDTQYF. In DNA, the CDR3 is TGTGCCAGCAGCTTAACGGCGACCGGGGGCACAGATACGCAGTATTTT.

This clonotype has only a few counts. The chain has TRBV30 and TRBJ1-4; D call uncertain. Germline loops: CDR1 GTSNPN, CDR2 SVGIG (reference sequence). The CDR3 length is 14 residues. Trimming removed 5 bases at V and 1 base at J, with 11 bases between. CDR3: CAWGSTGTNEKLFF. The CDR3 DNA reads TGTGCCTGGGGATCGACCGGAACTAATGAAAAACTGTTTTTT.

The chain carries TRBV20-1 and TRBJ2-7; 7 bases are a match to TRBD1. There are 14 residues in the CDR3. V dropped 6 bases and J dropped 5; count of bases not matched to a gene: 13. Germline-derived CDR1 and CDR2 are DFQATT and SNEGSKA (reference sequence). In DNA form, the CDR3 reads TGCAGTGCGTTGGGACAGCTCGTAGGGGACGAGCAGTACTTC. Its protein is CSALGQLVGDEQYF.

This chain uses TRBV7-2 with TRBJ2-3; 13 bases agree with TRBD2. From germline, CDR1 is SGHTA and CDR2 FQGNSA. This CDR3 is built from 17 residues. The ends lost 4 bases at V and 2 bases at J; junction bases unmatched: 6. Written as DNA, the CDR3 is TGTGCCAGCAGCTCTTTGGGACTAGCGGGATACACAGATACGCAGTATTTT. This sequence encodes CASSSLGLAGYTDTQYF.

The gene calls are TRBV19 and TRBJ2-3; D remains ambiguous. V was cut by 2 bases and J by 1 base, with 7 bases left in between. The CDR3 is 14 residues long. Germline loops: CDR1 LNHDA, CDR2 SQIVND (reference sequence). The CDR3 region has the DNA TGTGCCAGTAGTATAATAGGCGGCACAGATACGCAGTATTTT. Its translation is CASSIIGGTDTQYF. Together with reference TRBV19 and TRBJ2-3, the CDR3 gives the full variable domain: DGGITQSPKYLFRKEGQNVTLSCEQNLNHDAMYWYRQDPGQGLRLIYYSQIVNDFQKGDIAEGYSVSREKKESFPLTVTSAQKNPTAFYLCASSIIGGTDTQYFGPGTRLTVL.